Listed here are 22 T cell receptor beta chains from one sample, sequenced in a study of shared clonotypes between healthy human individuals. The table came from immunoSEQ multiplex PCR; TCRdb's copy has only in-frame clones and leaves some out. The sample has some 1 million clones; around 74% are singletons. The sample taken for sequencing was memory CD4+ T cells sorted from blood. Described subset: CD45RA-negative fraction. All receptors derive from a man younger than 30 in good health.

The genes are TRBV6-1 and TRBJ2-1; D may match TRBD1 or TRBD2 (5 bases each). The V end was cut by 6 bases, the J end by 7 bases, with 16 bases between. The CDR3 extends over 14 amino acids. Germline values: CDR1 MNHNS, CDR2 SASEGT. The CDR3 spells CASRTRGAGNEQFF. The CDR3 nucleotides read TGTGCCAGCAGGACGAGAGGGGCTGGGAATGAGCAGTTCTTC.

This clone was seen only once. The V call is TRBV29-1, the J call TRBJ2-4; no firm D call. The CDR3 covers 12 residues. Trimming took 1 base from V and 7 from J, leaving 8 bases between them. The germline V gene encodes CDR1 SQVTM and CDR2 ANQGSEA. The CDR3 region is CSVEVAANIQYF. The CDR3 coding sequence is TGCAGCGTTGAAGTGGCAGCTAACATTCAGTACTTC.

The CDR3 DNA sequence: TGTGCCAGCAGAGCAAGGGGGCGGGCTAATGAAAAACTGTTTTTT. Translating it yields CASRARGRANEKLFF. This sequence joins TRBV5-6 and TRBJ1-4; 7 nucleotides line up with TRBD1. Germline-derived CDR1 and CDR2 are SGHDT and YYEEEE. The junction had 7 bases not matched to a gene; V was cut back by 5 bases and J by 3 bases. The CDR3 is 15 amino acids.

This chain uses TRBV11-2 with TRBJ2-3, with 8 bases lining up with TRBD2. With V trimmed by 8 bases and J by 8 bases, 6 bases remained unmatched. Germline assignment: CDR1 SGHAT and CDR2 FQNNGV. This CDR3 is built from 12 residues. In DNA form, the CDR3 reads TGTGCCAGCTCCCCGGGGGGGGGTACGCAGTATTTT. Translation: CASSPGGGTQYF.

This chain uses TRBV5-8 with TRBJ2-7; 7 nucleotides align to TRBD1. The CDR3 extends over 13 amino acids. From germline, CDR1 is SGHTS and CDR2 YDEGEE. V lost 4 bases to trimming and J lost 13 bases; unmatched junction nucleotides: 14. Here the CDR3 reads CASSRVSFGTAYF. The CDR3 DNA reads TGTGCCAGCAGCCGAGTCTCTTTCGGGACAGCTTACTTC.

The V call is TRBV30, the J call TRBJ2-5; 7 bases line up with TRBD2. The CDR3 extends over 13 amino acids. From germline, CDR1 is GTSNPN and CDR2 SVGIG (reference sequence). The J segment lost 7 bases and the V segment lost 1 base, leaving 6 bases of the junction unmatched. CDR3 loop: CAWSGKGEGTQYF. The CDR3 nucleotides read TGTGCCTGGAGTGGGAAAGGGGAGGGGACCCAGTACTTC.

As DNA, the CDR3 is TGTGCCAGCAGTGACGGACTAAACTATGGCTACACCTTC. As protein: CASSDGLNYGYTF. V gene TRBV6-4 combines with J gene TRBJ1-2; no reliable D call. The CDR3 is made up of 13 amino acids. From germline, CDR1 is MRHNA and CDR2 SNTAGT. Trimming cost V 2 bases and J 2 bases, with 6 bases left between them.

The genes are TRBV25-1 and TRBJ2-1, with a tentative D call TRBD1 (6 bases). The length of the CDR3 is 15 residues. Trimming stripped 5 bases from V and 9 bases from J, with 20 bases between. The germline gives CDR1 MGHDK, CDR2 SYGVNS. The DNA for the CDR3 is TGTGCCAGCAGTTCCCGGACAGATTTCGTCGGTGAGCAGTTCTTC. This sequence encodes CASSSRTDFVGEQFF.

This clone was observed a few times. This rearrangement joins TRBV29-1 to TRBJ2-1, with D unresolved. This CDR3 region has 14 residues. The germline V gene has CDR1 SQVTM and CDR2 ANQGSEA. V lost 4 bases to trimming and J lost 5 bases, with 15 bases between them. The DNA for the CDR3 is TGCAGCGTTGCATGGGTAGGAAGAGACAATGAGCAGTTCTTC. Translated, it gives CSVAWVGRDNEQFF.

The V and J genes are TRBV5-1 and TRBJ2-2, with 8 bases identical to TRBD1. The length of the CDR3 is 13 residues. Germline CDR1 and CDR2: SGHRS and YFSETQ. The V gene end was trimmed by 3 bases and the J gene end by 5 bases; junction bases not matched to a gene: 0. CDR3 in amino acids: CASSWTGTGELFF. Here the CDR3 DNA reads TGCGCCAGCAGCTGGACAGGGACCGGGGAGCTGTTTTTT. The whole variable domain, filled in from reference TRBV5-1 and TRBJ2-2, reads KAGVTQTPRYLIKTRGQQVTLSCSPISGHRSVSWYQQTPGQGLQFLFEYFSETQRNKGNFPGRFSGRQFSNSRSEMNVSTLELGDSALYLCASSWTGTGELFFGEGSRLTVL.

The V call is TRBV27, the J call TRBJ1-3; 7 bases match TRBD1. This CDR3 comprises 15 residues. With V trimmed by 4 bases and J by 2 bases, 5 bases remained unmatched. Germline-derived CDR1 and CDR2 are MNHEY and SMNVEV (reference sequence). This chain's CDR3 is CASSWRGRTGNTIYF. CDR3 sequence (DNA): TGTGCCAGCAGTTGGAGGGGGCGGACTGGAAACACCATATATTTT.

The CDR3 spells CASSLGGTGSTEAFF. The CDR3 bases are TGTGCCAGCAGCTTAGGCGGGACAGGGTCGACTGAAGCTTTCTTT. The rearrangement uses TRBV7-3 and TRBJ1-1; 9 bases align to TRBD1. This CDR3 comprises 15 residues. V gave up 2 bases and J gave up 5 bases; unmatched junction bases: 6. The germline V gene has CDR1 SGHTA and CDR2 FQGTGA.

The genes are TRBV30 and TRBJ1-5; D not certain. This CDR3 is built from 13 residues. Germline assignment: CDR1 GTSNPN and CDR2 SVGIG (reference sequence). V shed 5 bases and J shed 4 bases, with 12 bases lying between them. This CDR3 reads CAWAGRSNQPQHF. The CDR3 DNA sequence: TGTGCCTGGGCTGGCAGATCAAATCAGCCCCAGCATTTT.

The rearrangement links TRBV5-4 to TRBJ1-3; D call uncertain. The CDR3 loop spans 15 amino acids. Deletions cut 4 bases from V and 2 bases from J, with 13 bases between. Germline V gives CDR1 SGHNT, CDR2 YYREEE (reference sequence). CDR3 sequence reads: CASSPDMGTGNTIYF. For the CDR3, the DNA is TGTGCCAGCAGCCCCGACATGGGGACTGGAAACACCATATATTTT.

The chain uses TRBV2 and TRBJ1-1; 7 bases match TRBD1. Germline assignment: CDR1 SNHLY and CDR2 FYNNEI. The CDR3 is made up of 14 amino acids. J was trimmed by 2 bases and V by 5 bases; bases with no gene match: 5. Here the CDR3 DNA reads TGTGCCAGCAGTACGACAGGGCCAAACACTGAAGCTTTCTTT. The encoded protein is CASSTTGPNTEAFF.

This clone was seen at least ten times. This chain connects TRBV28 to TRBJ1-5; D possibly corresponds to TRBD1 (5 bases). Germline V gene sequence: CDR1 MDHEN, CDR2 SYDVKM. The CDR3 is made up of 17 amino acids. V lost 4 bases, J lost 1 base, and 17 bases lay in between. The CDR3 DNA is TGTGCCAGCAGTTCTCGGGGTGCAGGGCGCAGCAATCAGCCCCAGCATTTT. This encodes CASSSRGAGRSNQPQHF.

This chain joins TRBV18 and TRBJ2-7, with D perhaps TRBD1 (6 bases). Germline V gene lookup returns CDR1 KGHSH and CDR2 LQKENI. V lost 0 bases, J lost 7 bases, and 13 bases lay in between. CDR3 length equals 14 residues. CDR3 DNA: TGTGCCAGCTCACCACCCAGGACAGCAGTGGAGCAGTACTTC. Translation: CASSPPRTAVEQYF.

The CDR3: CASRTGTGAYEQYF. The DNA for the CDR3 is TGTGCCAGCAGGACCGGGACAGGGGCCTACGAGCAGTACTTC. The chain recombines TRBV27 with TRBJ2-7; 10 nucleotides match TRBD1. CDR1 is MNHEY, CDR2 SMNVEV, per germline (reference sequence). V lost 6 bases to trimming and J lost 2 bases; unmatched junction nucleotides: 4. This CDR3 region has 14 residues.

This clone was seen a single time. This chain's CDR3 is CASSLAGPQYF. CDR3 sequence (DNA): TGTGCCAGCAGTCTAGCGGGGCCGCAGTATTTT. The V call is TRBV7-9, the J call TRBJ2-3; TRBD2 aligns across 9 bases. The germline gives CDR1 SEHNR, CDR2 FQNEAQ (reference sequence). This CDR3 spans 11 amino acids. Germline trimming cut 6 bases from V and 10 bases from J; bases unmatched to any gene: 2.

There are a few counts of this clone. The V and J genes are TRBV7-2 and TRBJ2-7; TRBD2 agrees at 13 bases. This CDR3 is built from 13 residues. Per germline, CDR1 SGHTA and CDR2 FQGNSA. With V trimmed by 6 bases and J by 6 bases, 2 bases remained unmatched. The CDR3 loop reads CASSRTSGSEQYF. DNA of the CDR3: TGTGCCAGCAGTAGGACTAGCGGGAGCGAGCAGTACTTC.

This clone has a single count. J is TRBJ2-2 and V is TRBV7-9; 10 positions agree with TRBD1. The V and J ends lost 5 bases and 5 bases, in that order; junction bases with no gene match: 5. CDR1 is SEHNR and CDR2 is FQNEAQ in the germline V gene (reference sequence). The CDR3 runs 15 residues. The CDR3 spells CASSPRTGGTGELFF. The CDR3 DNA reads TGTGCCAGCAGCCCTAGGACAGGGGGGACCGGGGAGCTGTTTTTT.

The chain employs TRBV4-1 and TRBJ1-6; TRBD1 matches 12 bases. Trimming at V came to 3 bases and at J to 12 bases, leaving 6 bases not matched to a gene. CDR1 is MGHRA, CDR2 YSYEKL, per germline. The CDR3 totals 15 residues. In nucleotides, the CDR3 is TGCGCCAGCAGCCAGGGACAGGGGGCTATCCTACCCCTCCACTTT. It encodes CASSQGQGAILPLHF.